This T cell receptor beta chain was sequenced for a study of immune evolution from preneoplasia to lung adenocarcinoma. This CDR3 has 19 amino acids. Germline V lookup: CDR1 SGHDN, CDR2 FVKESK. Trimming at V came to 4 bases and at J to 2 bases, leaving 14 bases not matched to a gene. TCRdb keeps only in-frame clones here, not all; method: immunoSEQ multiplex PCR. This table has about 4,600 clones, around 77% appearing once. The sequence came from a person aged 55-80 years with lung adenocarcinoma. The V call is TRBV14, the J call TRBJ2-2; 9 nucleotides match TRBD1. The sequenced sample consisted of FFPE minimally invasive lung adenocarcinoma tissue. The CDR3, as DNA: TGTGCCAGCAGCCCTCCACGGGGACAGGGTAGTAAAAACACCGGGGAGCTGTTTTTT. This gives the protein CASSPPRGQGSKNTGELFF.